The entry below describes one T cell receptor beta chain. Germline V gives CDR1 MNHEY, CDR2 SVGEGT. V dropped 5 bases and J dropped 6; count of bases not matched to a gene: 10. This CDR3 region has 15 residues. Then a second PCR, running roughly 7 to 12 cycles, was carried out with a sample-barcoded 5' primer and a J-beta primer mix. MiXCR, applied by TCRdb to the 5' RACE reads, yields one record per CDR3 protein. The sample contains hundreds of thousands of distinct CDR3 sequences, roughly 31% of which appear only once. The data are from a study of blood T cells in healthy people across ages. The rearrangement uses TRBV6-2 or TRBV6-3 and TRBJ2-7; 10 nucleotides match TRBD1. This TCR came from an elderly woman in good health. The sample was blood. As DNA, the CDR3 is TGTGCCAGCAGTCACGCCGGGACAGGGGTCGGCGAGCAGTACTTC. Residues: CASSHAGTGVGEQYF.